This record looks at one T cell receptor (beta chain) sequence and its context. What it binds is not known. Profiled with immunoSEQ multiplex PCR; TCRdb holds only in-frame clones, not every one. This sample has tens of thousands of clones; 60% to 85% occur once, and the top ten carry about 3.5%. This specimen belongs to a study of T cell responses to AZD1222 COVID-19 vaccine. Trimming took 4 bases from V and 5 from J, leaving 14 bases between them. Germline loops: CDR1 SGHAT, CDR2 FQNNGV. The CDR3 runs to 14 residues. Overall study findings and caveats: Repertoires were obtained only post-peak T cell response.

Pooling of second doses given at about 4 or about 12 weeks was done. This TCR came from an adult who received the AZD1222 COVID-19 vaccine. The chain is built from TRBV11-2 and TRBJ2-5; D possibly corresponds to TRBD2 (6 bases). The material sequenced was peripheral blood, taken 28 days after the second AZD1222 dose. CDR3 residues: CASSSGLARETQYF. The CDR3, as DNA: TGTGCCAGCAGCTCGGGACTGGCTAGGGAGACCCAGTACTTC.